A single sample is the source of the 18 T cell receptor beta chains below, sequenced in a study of shared clonotypes between healthy human individuals. Assay used: immunoSEQ multiplex PCR; TCRdb lists only in-frame clones, some missing. The sample includes about 110,000 clones, roughly 70% seen only once; the top ten take approximately 25%. Material: memory CD8+ T cells sorted from blood. This sample's subset: CD45RO+ cells pooled with CCR7-negative TemRA cells. The receptor source for this set is a woman in her twenties or thirties in good health.

Of note for this clone: At the DNA level, this CDR3 is encoded by other sequences in the same sample as well. This chain connects TRBV27 to TRBJ2-7; D is unresolved. Trimming removed 0 bases from V and 2 bases from J, with 5 bases in between. The CDR3 is 13 amino acids. The germline CDR1 and CDR2 sequences are MNHEY and SMNVEV (reference sequence). In nucleotides, the CDR3 is TGTGCCAGCAGTTTATCAGGAGCCTACGAGCAGTACTTC. Translation: CASSLSGAYEQYF.

The rearrangement joins TRBV6-1 to TRBJ2-7; D not resolved. The CDR3 length is 14 residues. Germline values: CDR1 MNHNS, CDR2 SASEGT. V was shortened by 1 base and J by 4 bases, with 11 bases between the two germline ends. The DNA for the CDR3 is TGTGCCAGCAGTGAAGAGCACCCCCATTACGAGCAGTACTTC. Its translation is CASSEEHPHYEQYF.

The chain links TRBV7-9 to TRBJ1-2; D may be TRBD1 (5 bases). The CDR3 runs to 14 residues. V was shortened by 5 bases and J by 1 base, with 11 bases between the two germline ends. CDR1 SEHNR and CDR2 FQNEAQ come from the germline V gene (reference sequence). CDR3 sequence reads: CASSDPGRNYGYTF. The CDR3, as DNA: TGTGCCAGCAGCGACCCGGGACGTAACTATGGCTACACCTTC.

The chain's CDR3 is CASSEVTEYEQYF. DNA of the CDR3: TGTGCCAGCAGTGAAGTGACCGAGTACGAGCAGTACTTC. The V gene is TRBV6-1, the J gene TRBJ2-7; D remains ambiguous. The CDR3 totals 13 residues. The germline V and J ends were trimmed by 1 base and 4 bases, with 8 bases remaining between them. Germline V gene lookup returns CDR1 MNHNS and CDR2 SASEGT.

The chain recombines TRBV6-1 with TRBJ2-7, with 7 bases identical to TRBD1. Germline trimming cut 5 bases from V and 2 bases from J; bases unmatched to any gene: 6. CDR1 is MNHNS, CDR2 SASEGT, per germline. There are 14 residues in the CDR3. CDR3 loop: CASSTRQGPYEQYF. The CDR3 nucleotides are TGTGCCAGCAGTACCAGACAGGGTCCCTACGAGCAGTACTTC.

The rearrangement uses TRBV6-6 and TRBJ2-7; 8 bases line up with TRBD1. Germline CDR1 is MNHNY and CDR2 is SVGAGI (reference sequence). The CDR3 sequence is 14 residues long. V dropped 2 bases and J dropped 3; count of bases not matched to a gene: 3. The CDR3 here is CASSYGTGIYEQYF. DNA for the CDR3: TGTGCCAGCAGTTACGGGACAGGCATCTACGAGCAGTACTTC.

The chain links TRBV7-9 to TRBJ1-1; a possible D gene is TRBD1 (6 bases). In germline, CDR1 is SEHNR, CDR2 FQNEAQ (reference sequence). V lost 7 bases to trimming and J lost 3 bases, with 21 bases between them. This CDR3 spans 16 amino acids. The CDR3 region is CASTHALGGADTEAFF. CDR3 bases: TGTGCCAGCACCCACGCTCTGGGGGGCGCAGACACTGAAGCTTTCTTT.

This chain uses TRBV29-1 with TRBJ2-1; D remains ambiguous. Germline CDR1 reads SQVTM; CDR2 reads ANQGSEA. The CDR3 length is 13 residues. The V end was cut by 6 bases, the J end by 5 bases, with 14 bases between. CDR3 sequence (DNA): TGCAGCGTAGGAACCTACGCGAACAATGAGCAGTTCTTC. Translating it yields CSVGTYANNEQFF.

V gene TRBV9 combines with J gene TRBJ2-1, with D unresolved. V gave up 4 bases and J gave up 7 bases, with 12 bases separating them. The CDR3 spans 13 residues. Germline CDR1 reads SGDLS; CDR2 reads YYNGEE. The CDR3 loop is CASSPDPGNEQFF. The CDR3 DNA reads as TGTGCCAGCAGCCCGGACCCTGGGAATGAGCAGTTCTTC. Drawing the rest from reference TRBV9 and TRBJ2-1, the complete variable domain is DSGVTQTPKHLITATGQRVTLRCSPRSGDLSVYWYQQSLDQGLQFLIQYYNGEERAKGNILERFSAQQFPDLHSELNLSSLELGDSALYFCASSPDPGNEQFFGPGTRLTVL.

This clone was counted a single time. The chain employs TRBV5-1 and TRBJ2-3; 12 nucleotides match TRBD2. V lost 2 bases, J lost 2 bases, and 12 bases stayed unmatched. Germline CDR1 SGHRS, CDR2 YFSETQ. CDR3 size: 19 residues. The CDR3 is CASSFGLAGPMGNTDTQYF. The CDR3 DNA reads TGCGCCAGCAGCTTCGGACTAGCGGGACCCATGGGGAACACAGATACGCAGTATTTT.

This clone came up once. Being one base from a much bigger clone, this may be a read error. The chain is built from TRBV5-1 and TRBJ2-3; no clear D gene. Trimming left V 4 bases short and J 2 bases short, with 2 bases between. Germline values: CDR1 SGHRS, CDR2 YFSETQ. This CDR3 region has 11 residues. CDR3 in amino acids: CASSNTDTQYF. CDR3 bases: TGCGCCAGCAGCAACACAGATACGCAGTATTTT.

The chain couples TRBV7-6 to TRBJ2-3, with D possibly TRBD2 on 6 matching bases. Germline V lookup: CDR1 SGHVS, CDR2 FNYEAQ. This CDR3 is built from 16 residues. V was clipped by 5 bases and J by 4 bases, with 19 bases between them. The CDR3: CASSPQAGTRADTQYF. In DNA form, the CDR3 reads TGTGCCAGCAGCCCCCAGGCGGGGACGCGGGCAGATACGCAGTATTTT.

This chain's CDR3 is CASGKAGGEGANEQFF. The CDR3 DNA reads TGTGCCAGCGGAAAAGCTGGGGGGGAGGGAGCCAATGAGCAGTTCTTC. J is TRBJ2-1 and V is TRBV25-1, with 7 bases that match TRBD2. Germline V lookup: CDR1 MGHDK, CDR2 SYGVNS. The CDR3 runs to 16 residues. The junction had 16 bases not matched to a gene; V was cut back by 8 bases and J by 6 bases.

The chain couples TRBV5-6 to TRBJ2-6; D ambiguous. The germline CDR1 and CDR2 sequences are SGHDT and YYEEEE. This CDR3 comprises 15 residues. Trimming left V 3 bases short and J 0 bases short, with 7 bases between. The CDR3 sequence: CASSSWGSGANVLTF. The CDR3 DNA reads TGTGCCAGCAGCTCCTGGGGCTCTGGGGCCAACGTCCTGACTTTC.

This chain joins TRBV27 and TRBJ2-7; 10 bases align to TRBD2. The CDR3 has 14 residues. V trimming: 6 bases; J trimming: 3 bases; junction bases outside the gene matches: 5. From germline, CDR1 is MNHEY and CDR2 SMNVEV (reference sequence). The CDR3 coding sequence is TGTGCCAGCAGGCCTCTAGCGGGAGTCTACGAGCAGTACTTC. Amino acids: CASRPLAGVYEQYF.

The V and J genes are TRBV2 and TRBJ2-1; the D gene is possibly TRBD1 (6 bases). Germline V gives CDR1 SNHLY, CDR2 FYNNEI. The CDR3 has 13 amino acids. V was cut by 3 bases and J by 6 bases, with 9 bases left in between. The CDR3 is CASSEGRGNEQFF. CDR3 coding DNA: TGTGCCAGCAGTGAGGGCAGGGGCAATGAGCAGTTCTTC.

This chain joins TRBV7-9 and TRBJ2-5; 10 bases are a match to TRBD2. Trimming removed 5 bases from V and 2 bases from J; junction bases left unmatched: 8. The V gene's germline CDR1 is SEHNR and CDR2 FQNEAQ (reference sequence). The CDR3 covers 16 residues. The CDR3 protein is CASSQYTSGAQETQYF. DNA of the CDR3: TGTGCCAGCAGCCAGTACACTAGCGGGGCTCAAGAGACCCAGTACTTC.

This sequence joins TRBV4-1 and TRBJ2-7; 7 nucleotides match TRBD2. The germline gives CDR1 MGHRA, CDR2 YSYEKL. J was trimmed by 7 bases and V by 0 bases; bases with no gene match: 3. The CDR3 spans 13 residues. The CDR3 DNA is TGCGCCAGCAGCCAAGAGGGGGGGTATGAGCAGTACTTC. It codes for CASSQEGGYEQYF.